These 7 T cell receptor beta chains came from one sample sequenced in a study of blood T cell repertoires in COVID-19 (TCRdb year 2020). The library was built by means of the immunoSEQ multiplex PCR assay. The table was pulled from immuneACCESS by TCRdb, which kept in-frame rearrangements only. Such tables lose some clones; where checked, under half of the loss comes from unresolved V genes, and the rest has no known cause. The sample has roughly 260,000 clones on record, 90% to 95% of them singletons. The ten largest clones capture around 1.3% of the sample. Sequencing was performed on PBMCs or T cells enriched from blood (not recorded which). The receptors come from a human donor in a cohort exposed to, infected with or recovered from COVID-19 (not recorded which). The donor label of this sample is uncertain.

The chain is built from TRBV3-1 (or the pseudogene TRBV3-2) and TRBJ2-6, with TRBD2 matching 7 bases. J gave up 2 bases and V 4 bases, and 5 bases lay outside the gene matches. CDR1 LGHDT and CDR2 YNNKEL come from the germline V gene (reference sequence). The CDR3 runs 16 residues. The chain's CDR3 is CASSPLGGAGANVLTF. The CDR3 nucleotides read TGTGCCAGCAGCCCCCTGGGGGGGGCTGGGGCCAACGTCCTGACTTTC.

This chain uses TRBV29-1 with TRBJ2-7, with 7 nucleotides matching TRBD1. Germline loops: CDR1 SQVTM, CDR2 ANQGSEA. The V segment lost 4 bases and the J segment 7 bases; nucleotides outside the gene matches: 4. This CDR3 is built from 11 residues. CDR3: CSVGGGREQYF. In DNA, the CDR3 is TGCAGCGTTGGAGGGGGCCGGGAGCAGTACTTC.

The chain has TRBV2 and TRBJ1-3; D perhaps matches TRBD1 (5 bases). Germline CDR1 and CDR2: SNHLY and FYNNEI. The V gene lost 6 bases and the J gene lost 0 bases, with 12 bases spanning the gap. The CDR3 has 15 residues. CDR3 region: CASRSDSSSGNTIYF. The CDR3 DNA reads as TGTGCCAGCAGATCCGACAGCAGCTCTGGAAACACCATATATTTT.

V usage is TRBV12-3 or TRBV12-4 and J usage is TRBJ1-6; D gene ambiguous. Between the trimmed V and J ends, which lost 3 bases and 7 bases, there was a span of 4 bases. This CDR3 is 12 amino acids long. The CDR3 DNA follows: TGTGCCAGCAGTTTGCGGAATTCACCCCTCCACTTT. It yields the protein CASSLRNSPLHF.

The gene calls are TRBV19 and TRBJ1-2, with D maybe TRBD1 (5 bases). V was clipped by 5 bases and J by 4 bases, with 11 bases between them. CDR1 is LNHDA, CDR2 SQIVND, per germline (reference sequence). This CDR3 is built from 13 residues. The CDR3 DNA follows: TGTGCCAGTAGTCGGGGGGTGAGCTATGGCTACACCTTC. Amino acid sequence: CASSRGVSYGYTF.

V is TRBV29-1 and J is TRBJ1-1, with 8 bases identical to TRBD1. CDR1 and CDR2 (germline): SQVTM, ANQGSEA. The V gene end was trimmed by 6 bases and the J gene end by 5 bases; junction bases not matched to a gene: 5. CDR3 length equals 12 residues. The CDR3 here is CSVRQGRTEAFF. The CDR3 DNA reads as TGCAGCGTGAGACAGGGGAGAACTGAAGCTTTCTTT.

This sequence joins TRBV13 and TRBJ1-4; weak D call: TRBD1 (5 bases). This CDR3 has 16 amino acids. V lost 0 bases to trimming and J lost 10 bases, with 18 bases between them. CDR1 and CDR2 (germline): PRHDT, FYEKMQ (reference sequence). CDR3 sequence: CASSLGLAYSTVKLFF. The CDR3 nucleotides read TGTGCCAGCAGCTTAGGCCTTGCTTACTCGACAGTAAAACTGTTTTTT.